This passage covers 19 T cell receptor beta chains from one sample sequenced in a study of T cells in Graves' hyperthyroidism and ophthalmopathy. RNA transcripts were the template for amplifying TCR beta CDR3 regions. When the TCR CDR3 underwent first-round RT-PCR, the HTBI primer set was used. Each CDR3 protein gets one entry after TCRdb re-called the multiplex PCR reads with MiXCR. The repertoire holds 200,000 to 250,000 distinct CDR3 sequences, with less than 20% as singletons. Material: blood. These receptors were taken from a woman aged 18 to 35 with Graves' ophthalmopathy.

This clonotype showed up many times. This chain uses TRBV18 with TRBJ2-7; 7 bases fit TRBD2. The length of the CDR3 is 15 residues. Trimming at V came to 3 bases and at J to 3 bases, leaving 8 bases not matched to a gene. From germline, CDR1 is KGHSH and CDR2 LQKENI. The CDR3 sequence is CASSPGGRAFYEQYF. The CDR3 nucleotides are TGTGCCAGCTCACCGGGGGGGAGGGCCTTCTACGAGCAGTACTTC.

The table lists this clonotype with a few counts. The V call is TRBV7-9, the J call TRBJ1-4; 8 nucleotides align to TRBD1. The J segment lost 7 bases and the V segment lost 6 bases, leaving 19 bases of the junction unmatched. The CDR3 sequence is 18 residues long. Germline lookup yields CDR1 SEHNR and CDR2 FQNEAQ (reference sequence). Here the CDR3 DNA reads TGTGCCAGCAGACGAGCGGGGTCGACAGGGGACCCGGGTGAAAAACTGTTTTTT. It yields the protein CASRRAGSTGDPGEKLFF.

The chain combines TRBV7-2 with TRBJ2-2, with a possible D match to TRBD2 (6 bases). V was trimmed by 1 base and J by 6 bases, leaving 15 bases between them. From germline, CDR1 is SGHTA and CDR2 FQGNSA. The CDR3 is made up of 16 amino acids. The CDR3 reads CASSLGLSGVAGELFF. Written as DNA, the CDR3 is TGTGCCAGCAGCTTAGGTTTGTCGGGAGTTGCCGGGGAGCTGTTTTTT.

This clonotype was picked up many times. The chain is built from TRBV30 and TRBJ2-1; 7 bases are shared with TRBD2. Germline V gives CDR1 GTSNPN, CDR2 SVGIG (reference sequence). The CDR3 extends over 15 amino acids. With 1 base clipped from V and 1 base from J, the junction kept 4 bases outside the gene matches. CDR3 nucleotides: TGTGCCTGGAGTGGTATGGGGGGGTCCTACAATGAGCAGTTCTTC. Protein product: CAWSGMGGSYNEQFF.

This clonotype was recorded many times. The chain links TRBV7-8 to TRBJ1-5; D is uncertain. Germline CDR1 is SGHVS and CDR2 is FQNEAQ. The V end lost 5 bases, the J end lost 0 bases, and 14 bases lay between the germline ends. This CDR3 is built from 16 residues. CDR3 nucleotide sequence: TGTGCCAGCAGCCTAAGTAGGTGGAGTAGCAATCAGCCCCAGCATTTT. As protein: CASSLSRWSSNQPQHF.

This clonotype showed up many times. This CDR3 is CASSRSGLAGKDEQFF. The CDR3, as DNA: TGTGCCAGCAGTCGTTCAGGGCTAGCGGGAAAGGATGAGCAGTTCTTC. The chain links TRBV7-2 to TRBJ2-1; 9 nucleotides align to TRBD2. V lost 6 bases to trimming and J lost 8 bases; unmatched junction nucleotides: 14. The CDR3 runs 16 residues. CDR1 and CDR2 (germline): SGHTA, FQGNSA.

This clonotype occurred many times. CDR3 amino acids: CASSRQRDEAFF. The CDR3 DNA sequence: TGTGCCAGCTCACGGCAACGGGACGAAGCTTTCTTT. The J gene is TRBJ1-1, the V gene TRBV18, with D maybe TRBD1 (5 bases). The CDR3 has 12 residues. The V gene's germline CDR1 is KGHSH and CDR2 LQKENI. The V end was cut by 4 bases, the J end by 8 bases, with 11 bases between.

This clonotype was found many times. V gene TRBV6-6 combines with J gene TRBJ2-1; D remains ambiguous. V shed 0 bases and J shed 0 bases, with 12 bases lying between them. CDR1 and CDR2 (germline): MNHNY, SVGAGI (reference sequence). CDR3 size: 17 residues. CDR3 loop: CASSYSASRSSYNEQFF. In DNA form, the CDR3 reads TGTGCCAGCAGTTACTCGGCTTCAAGAAGCTCCTACAATGAGCAGTTCTTC.

This clonotype was detected ten times or more. The V and J genes are TRBV5-1 and TRBJ2-2; the match to TRBD1 covers 7 bases. The CDR3 loop spans 16 amino acids. CDR1 and CDR2 (germline): SGHRS, YFSETQ. Trimming cost V 0 bases and J 4 bases; bases outside gene matches: 6. CDR3 bases: TGCGCCAGCAGCTTGGTTCCAGGGGGTACCACCGGGGAGCTGTTTTTT. Protein: CASSLVPGGTTGELFF.

Here the CDR3 DNA reads TGCGCCAGCAGCCAAGATCTAAGGACAGGATCCACATCTAGCACAGATACGCAGTATTTT. It encodes CASSQDLRTGSTSSTDTQYF. This chain joins TRBV4-3 and TRBJ2-3; 7 bases match TRBD1. The germline CDR1 and CDR2 sequences are LGHNA and YSLEER. The CDR3 is made up of 20 amino acids. After removal of 0 bases from V and 0 bases from J, the junction contained 15 bases not matched to a gene.

This clonotype was detected ten times or more. This chain joins TRBV11-2 and TRBJ2-5; D gene uncertain. CDR1 and CDR2 from the germline V gene are SGHAT and FQNNGV. The CDR3 length is 15 residues. V was trimmed by 1 base and J by 5 bases, leaving 14 bases between them. CDR3 in amino acids: CASSLAINGLETQYF. The DNA for the CDR3 is TGTGCCAGCAGCTTAGCGATTAACGGGCTGGAGACCCAGTACTTC.

The chain is built from TRBV12-3 or TRBV12-4 and TRBJ1-1; no reliable D call. This CDR3 has 14 residues. Trimming pared 3 bases from V and 5 bases from J, leaving 13 bases between. The CDR3 region is CASSFYTFGTEAFF. CDR3 nucleotides: TGTGCCAGCAGTTTCTATACGTTCGGGACTGAAGCTTTCTTT.

The chain uses TRBV29-1 and TRBJ2-3; the match to TRBD2 covers 15 bases. V lost 6 bases, J lost 0 bases, and 13 bases stayed unmatched. Germline values: CDR1 SQVTM, CDR2 ANQGSEA. CDR3 length equals 19 residues. Here the CDR3 reads CSVCLIGTSGRHSTDTQYF. For the CDR3, the DNA is TGCAGCGTCTGTTTGATCGGGACTAGCGGGAGGCATAGCACAGATACGCAGTATTTT.

At least ten counts were recorded for this clonotype. V and J are TRBV7-9 and TRBJ2-7; TRBD2 aligns across 10 bases. This CDR3 is built from 15 residues. With V trimmed by 5 bases and J by 0 bases, 4 bases remained unmatched. Germline CDR1 reads SEHNR; CDR2 reads FQNEAQ (reference sequence). The chain's CDR3 is CASSLTSGHSYEQYF. The CDR3 nucleotides read TGTGCCAGCAGCCTGACTAGCGGGCACTCCTACGAGCAGTACTTC.

This clonotype was seen many times. The CDR3 DNA is TGTGCCAGCAGCCTTAGTTCCGCCTACGAGCAGTACTTC. Translating it yields CASSLSSAYEQYF. The chain uses TRBV28 and TRBJ2-7; D call uncertain. CDR1 and CDR2 from the germline V gene are MDHEN and SYDVKM. The CDR3 length is 13 residues. V was shortened by 6 bases and J by 2 bases, with 11 bases between the two germline ends.

This clonotype was counted at least ten times. The gene calls are TRBV20-1 and TRBJ1-5, with D tentatively TRBD1 (6 bases). The germline V gene has CDR1 DFQATT and CDR2 SNEGSKA (reference sequence). This CDR3 contains 15 residues. Trimming left V 1 base short and J 0 bases short, with 10 bases between. The CDR3 DNA reads as TGCAGTGCTAGAGCACAGGGATATAGCAATCAGCCCCAGCATTTT. This gives the protein CSARAQGYSNQPQHF.

This clonotype was found many times. This chain joins TRBV30 and TRBJ2-7; D unresolved. The ends were cut back, 2 bases at V and 3 bases at J, with 14 bases in the middle. From germline, CDR1 is GTSNPN and CDR2 SVGIG (reference sequence). This CDR3 spans 14 amino acids. The CDR3 nucleotides read TGTGCCTGGAGTCCCGGGCCCCAAGTCTACGAGCAGTACTTC. Its translation: CAWSPGPQVYEQYF. Full variable domain (outside the CDR3, taken from reference TRBV30 and TRBJ2-7): SQTIHQWPATLVQPVGSPLSLECTVEGTSNPNLYWYRQAAGRGLQLLFYSVGIGQISSEVPQNLSASRPQDRQFILSSKKLLLSDSGFYLCAWSPGPQVYEQYFGPGTRLTVT.

Ten or more counts support this clonotype. This may be a read error, as it is one base from a much larger clone. The rearrangement joins TRBV27 to TRBJ2-1, with TRBD2 matching 11 bases. The length of the CDR3 is 14 residues. Per the germline V gene, CDR1 is MNHEY and CDR2 is SMNVEV (reference sequence). Trimming removed 7 bases from V and 3 bases from J; junction bases left unmatched: 2. The CDR3 sequence: CASTGTSGYNEQFF. For the CDR3, the DNA is TGTGCCAGCACTGGGACTAGCGGCTACAATGAGCAGTTCTTC.

At least ten counts were recorded for this clonotype. The chain is built from TRBV7-9 and TRBJ2-5; no definite D call. The CDR3 runs 12 residues. Germline V gives CDR1 SEHNR, CDR2 FQNEAQ (reference sequence). Trimming took off 3 bases at V and 5 bases at J, with 7 bases between the two ends. This CDR3 is CASSLQGETQYF. CDR3 DNA sequence: TGTGCCAGCAGCTTGCAAGGGGAGACCCAGTACTTC.